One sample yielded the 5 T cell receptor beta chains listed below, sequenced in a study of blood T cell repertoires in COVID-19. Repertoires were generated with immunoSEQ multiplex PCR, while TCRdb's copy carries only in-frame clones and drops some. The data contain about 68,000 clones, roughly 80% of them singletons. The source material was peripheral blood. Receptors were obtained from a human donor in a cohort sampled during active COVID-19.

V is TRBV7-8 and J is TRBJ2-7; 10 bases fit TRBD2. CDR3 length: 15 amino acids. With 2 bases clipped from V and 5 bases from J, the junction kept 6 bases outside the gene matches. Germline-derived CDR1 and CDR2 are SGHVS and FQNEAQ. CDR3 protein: CASSLWGTSDHEQYF. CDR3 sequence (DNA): TGTGCCAGCAGCTTATGGGGGACTAGCGATCACGAGCAGTACTTC.

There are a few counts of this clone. The CDR3 reads CASSQKTLTSGGLQETQYF. CDR3 nucleotides: TGCGCCAGCAGCCAAAAAACACTAACTAGCGGGGGATTACAAGAGACCCAGTACTTC. The chain carries TRBV4-1 and TRBJ2-5; TRBD2 matches 11 bases. V was pared by 2 bases and J by 2 bases, with 13 bases of the junction left unmatched. Germline loops: CDR1 MGHRA, CDR2 YSYEKL. CDR3 length equals 19 residues.

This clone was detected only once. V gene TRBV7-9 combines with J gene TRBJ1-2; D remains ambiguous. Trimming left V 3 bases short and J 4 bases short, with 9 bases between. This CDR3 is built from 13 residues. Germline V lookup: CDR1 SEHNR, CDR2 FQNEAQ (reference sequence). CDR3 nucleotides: TGTGCCAGCAGCTTCGAAGCCTCCTATGGCTACACCTTC. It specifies CASSFEASYGYTF.

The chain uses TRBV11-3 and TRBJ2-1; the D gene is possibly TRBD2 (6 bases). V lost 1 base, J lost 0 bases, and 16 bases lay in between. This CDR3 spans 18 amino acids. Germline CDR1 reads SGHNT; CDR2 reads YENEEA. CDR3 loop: CASSLGWLGGGSYNEQFF. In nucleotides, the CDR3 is TGTGCCAGCAGCTTAGGGTGGCTCGGGGGTGGCTCCTACAATGAGCAGTTCTTC. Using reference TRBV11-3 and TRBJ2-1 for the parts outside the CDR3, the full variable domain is EAGVVQSPRYKIIEKKQPVAFWCNPISGHNTLYWYLQNLGQGPELLIRYENEEAVDDSQLPKDRFSAERLKGVDSTLKIQPAELGDSAVYLCASSLGWLGGGSYNEQFFGPGTRLTVL.

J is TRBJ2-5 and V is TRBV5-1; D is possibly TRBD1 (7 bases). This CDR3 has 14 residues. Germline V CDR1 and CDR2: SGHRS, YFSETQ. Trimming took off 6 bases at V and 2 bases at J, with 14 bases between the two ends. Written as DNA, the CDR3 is TGCGCCAGCAATCTGGGGGGACAGCAAGAGACCCAGTACTTC. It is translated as CASNLGGQQETQYF. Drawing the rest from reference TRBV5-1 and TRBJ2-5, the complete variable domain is KAGVTQTPRYLIKTRGQQVTLSCSPISGHRSVSWYQQTPGQGLQFLFEYFSETQRNKGNFPGRFSGRQFSNSRSEMNVSTLELGDSALYLCASNLGGQQETQYFGPGTRLLVL.